These 28 T cell receptor beta chains were sequenced from one sample in a study of shared clonotypes between healthy human individuals. The data were produced by immunoSEQ multiplex PCR, yet TCRdb's version contains in-frame clones alone and is incomplete. Here the sample spans over a million clones, around 82% being singletons. The specimen sequenced was memory CD4+ T cells from PBMCs. Described subset: CD45RA-negative fraction. The source is a man between 18 and 35 years old in good health. Some clones in this sample may be carry-over from other donors' samples.

The rearrangement uses TRBV5-8 and TRBJ1-5, with D maybe TRBD1 (6 bases). Per the germline V gene, CDR1 is SGHTS and CDR2 is YDEGEE. The CDR3 loop spans 17 amino acids. V was cut by 0 bases and J by 3 bases, with 16 bases left in between. The CDR3 bases are TGTGCCAGCAGCTTGGCCTTTGTCGGACAGCTCAATCAGCCCCAGCATTTT. Its translation: CASSLAFVGQLNQPQHF.

The chain has TRBV30 and TRBJ1-2, with 7 bases that match TRBD1. There are 15 residues in the CDR3. The V segment lost 0 bases and the J segment 2 bases; nucleotides outside the gene matches: 6. Per germline, CDR1 GTSNPN and CDR2 SVGIG (reference sequence). The DNA for the CDR3 is TGTGCCTGGAGTGTTGTCCAGGGACAGAACTATGGCTACACCTTC. Encoded protein: CAWSVVQGQNYGYTF.

V gene TRBV6-5 combines with J gene TRBJ2-7; 9 bases map to TRBD1. J was trimmed by 3 bases and V by 2 bases; bases with no gene match: 5. The CDR3 loop spans 15 amino acids. Germline loops: CDR1 MNHEY, CDR2 SVGAGI. The CDR3 DNA is TGTGCCAGCAGTTACGGCCACAGGGGGCGCTACGAGCAGTACTTC. As protein: CASSYGHRGRYEQYF.

The chain employs TRBV5-5 and TRBJ1-1; 11 bases fit TRBD1. Germline CDR1 SGHKS, CDR2 YYEKEE (reference sequence). Unmatched junction bases numbered 6, after V lost 3 bases and J lost 8 bases. The CDR3 runs to 14 residues. The CDR3 protein is CASSYGQGAGEAFF. CDR3 coding DNA: TGTGCCAGCAGCTACGGACAGGGGGCAGGGGAAGCTTTCTTT.

The V call is TRBV27, the J call TRBJ2-7; 11 bases map to TRBD1. Germline CDR1 reads MNHEY; CDR2 reads SMNVEV (reference sequence). The trim removed 3 bases at V and 6 bases at J, leaving 7 bases unmatched. This CDR3 is 15 amino acids long. The CDR3 sequence: CASSFFRGTGGEQYF. The CDR3 DNA follows: TGTGCCAGCAGTTTTTTCCGAGGGACAGGGGGCGAGCAGTACTTC.

The V call is TRBV27, the J call TRBJ2-7; D is unresolved. Germline CDR1 MNHEY, CDR2 SMNVEV (reference sequence). Trimming removed 5 bases from V and 0 bases from J, with 14 bases in between. The CDR3 totals 15 residues. The CDR3 bases are TGTGCCAGCAGTCCAGTTGAGGCTGGCTCCTACGAGCAGTACTTC. Protein: CASSPVEAGSYEQYF.

This clone has just a few counts. This chain uses TRBV2 with TRBJ2-1; 11 bases line up with TRBD1. The CDR3 is 13 residues long. Germline trimming cut 6 bases from V and 6 bases from J; bases unmatched to any gene: 1. Germline CDR1 reads SNHLY; CDR2 reads FYNNEI. For the CDR3, the DNA is TGTGCCAGCAGGGGGACAGGGGGCAATGAGCAGTTCTTC. Translation gives CASRGTGGNEQFF. Full variable domain (rest looked up from reference TRBV2 and TRBJ2-1): EPEVTQTPSHQVTQMGQEVILRCVPISNHLYFYWYRQILGQKVEFLVSFYNNEISEKSEIFDDQFSVERPDGSNFTLKIRSTKLEDSAMYFCASRGTGGNEQFFGPGTRLTVL.

The chain has TRBV18 and TRBJ2-1; the D gene could be TRBD1 or TRBD2 (7 bases each). The germline V gene has CDR1 KGHSH and CDR2 LQKENI. The V end was cut by 5 bases, the J end by 8 bases, with 16 bases between. This CDR3 has 14 residues. CDR3: CASSAKQGRDEQFF. Written as DNA, the CDR3 is TGTGCCAGCTCAGCCAAACAGGGGAGGGATGAGCAGTTCTTC.

This chain connects TRBV30 to TRBJ1-3; D is unresolved. This CDR3 comprises 13 residues. Germline CDR1 reads GTSNPN; CDR2 reads SVGIG (reference sequence). With 4 bases removed from V and 6 bases from J, the gap between germline ends came to 13 bases. The CDR3 bases are TGTGCCTGGAACCGGGGTGGAGAAAACACCATATATTTT. Its translation: CAWNRGGENTIYF.

This clone was observed a few times. The chain employs TRBV28 and TRBJ1-1; D uncertain. This CDR3 is 14 amino acids long. V dropped 3 bases and J dropped 1 base, with 9 bases sitting between them. Germline V gene sequence: CDR1 MDHEN, CDR2 SYDVKM. CDR3 sequence: CASSFFGGNTEAFF. CDR3 DNA: TGTGCCAGCAGTTTTTTTGGAGGGAACACTGAAGCTTTCTTT. The full variable domain, rest sourced from reference TRBV28 and TRBJ1-1, is DVKVTQSSRYLVKRTGEKVFLECVQDMDHENMFWYRQDPGLGLRLIYFSYDVKMKEKGDIPEGYSVSREKKERFSLILESASTNQTSMYLCASSFFGGNTEAFFGQGTRLTVV.

The table lists this clone with a few counts. V usage is TRBV2 and J usage is TRBJ2-2, with 7 positions matching TRBD1. Germline lookup yields CDR1 SNHLY and CDR2 FYNNEI. V lost 6 bases to trimming and J lost 0 bases; unmatched junction nucleotides: 4. The CDR3 has 15 residues. CDR3 sequence: CASRLGQANTGELFF. The CDR3 DNA is TGTGCCAGCAGACTAGGACAGGCGAACACCGGGGAGCTGTTTTTT.

V usage is TRBV7-3 and J usage is TRBJ2-1; D unclear. There are 15 residues in the CDR3. Germline lookup yields CDR1 SGHTA and CDR2 FQGTGA. Deletions cut 5 bases from V and 1 base from J, with 12 bases between. CDR3 region: CASSPARRSYNEQFF. CDR3 nucleotide sequence: TGTGCCAGCAGCCCCGCGAGAAGGTCCTACAATGAGCAGTTCTTC.

The chain is built from TRBV28 and TRBJ2-2, with 7 positions matching TRBD2. Germline values: CDR1 MDHEN, CDR2 SYDVKM. V was clipped by 7 bases and J by 7 bases; unmatched bases: 9. This CDR3 has 14 residues. CDR3 DNA sequence: TGTGCCAGCACCCTGGGGGGGGGAAGCGGGGAGCTGTTTTTT. This gives the protein CASTLGGGSGELFF.

This sequence joins TRBV7-2 and TRBJ2-5, with D perhaps matching TRBD1 (7 bases). CDR1 is SGHTA and CDR2 is FQGNSA in the germline V gene. The CDR3 runs to 14 residues. Trimming shortened V by 5 bases and J by 7 bases, and 17 bases separated the two germline ends. The CDR3 is CASSNIGTAGTQYF. The DNA of the CDR3 is TGTGCCAGCAGCAATATAGGGACAGCGGGGACCCAGTACTTC.

This clone was detected only a few times. The chain uses TRBV6-1 and TRBJ1-5; D unclear. V was pared by 6 bases and J by 5 bases, with 11 bases between. CDR1 is MNHNS, CDR2 SASEGT, per germline. The CDR3 is 13 amino acids. The CDR3 loop is CASRRTAYQPQHF. The CDR3, as DNA: TGTGCCAGCAGGCGCACGGCCTATCAGCCCCAGCATTTT.

The V and J genes are TRBV7-9 and TRBJ1-4; no reliable D call. The germline CDR1 and CDR2 sequences are SEHNR and FQNEAQ (reference sequence). The CDR3 has 11 residues. CDR3 DNA sequence: TGTGGGGTGGCAACTAATGAAAAACTGTTTTTT. Its protein product is CGVATNEKLFF.

The J gene is TRBJ2-1, the V gene TRBV25-1; 7 positions agree with TRBD1. In germline, CDR1 is MGHDK, CDR2 SYGVNS. The CDR3 is made up of 14 amino acids. The V and J ends lost 4 bases and 9 bases, in that order; junction bases with no gene match: 9. The CDR3 protein is CASSASGGTFEQFF. In DNA form, the CDR3 reads TGTGCCAGCAGTGCATCAGGGGGTACGTTTGAGCAGTTCTTC.

This sequence joins TRBV28 and TRBJ1-2; 10 positions match TRBD1. The CDR3 loop spans 15 amino acids. Per germline, CDR1 MDHEN and CDR2 SYDVKM. V shed 0 bases, J shed 8 bases, and the junction held 6 bases outside the gene matches. CDR3 in DNA: TGTGCCAGCAGTTTATGGGGACAGGGGCTCGACGGCTACACCTTC. Encoded protein: CASSLWGQGLDGYTF.

This chain links TRBV2 with TRBJ1-5, with D possibly TRBD1 on 6 matching bases. The CDR3 runs 13 residues. Germline V gene data show CDR1 as SNHLY and CDR2 as FYNNEI. The ends were cut back, 8 bases at V and 4 bases at J, with 12 bases in the middle. The CDR3 here is CASGRDNNQPQHF. In DNA form, the CDR3 reads TGTGCCAGCGGCAGGGACAATAATCAGCCCCAGCATTTT.

The chain combines TRBV10-3 with TRBJ2-5; tentatively, D is TRBD1 (5 bases). The J call may be in error: the DNA end matches TRBJ2-7 better. CDR1 and CDR2 (germline): ENHRY, SYGVKD. The CDR3 contains 12 residues. CDR3 protein: CAIKDTYYEQYF. Written as DNA, the CDR3 is TGTGCCATCAAGGACACATACTACGAGCAGTACTTC.

The rearrangement links TRBV11-2 to TRBJ2-7, with D tentatively TRBD2 (6 bases). Germline V gene data show CDR1 as SGHAT and CDR2 as FQNNGV. This CDR3 contains 15 residues. Between the trimmed V and J ends, which lost 2 bases and 0 bases, there was a span of 11 bases. The DNA of the CDR3 is TGTGCCAGCAGCTTATGGCGGGGAAGCTCCTACGAGCAGTACTTC. Protein: CASSLWRGSSYEQYF.

This chain uses TRBV19 with TRBJ2-7; possibly TRBD1 or TRBD2 for D (5 bases each). The length of the CDR3 is 15 residues. Germline CDR1 and CDR2: LNHDA and SQIVND (reference sequence). Trimming cost V 4 bases and J 5 bases, with 18 bases left between them. The CDR3 DNA sequence: TGTGCCAGTAGTAACGGGAACAAAGGGGCACACGAGCAGTACTTC. Its translation: CASSNGNKGAHEQYF.

The gene calls are TRBV5-6 and TRBJ1-2; D possibly corresponds to TRBD1 (6 bases). V was shortened by 6 bases and J by 4 bases, with 13 bases between the two germline ends. CDR3 length equals 13 residues. Looked up from germline, CDR1 is SGHDT and CDR2 is YYEEEE. The DNA for the CDR3 is TGTGCCAGCACCTTCGACAGGCTCTATGGCTACACCTTC. Translating it yields CASTFDRLYGYTF.

J is TRBJ2-1 and V is TRBV6-1, with 12 bases matching TRBD2. Germline CDR1 reads MNHNS; CDR2 reads SASEGT. This CDR3 spans 18 amino acids. With 4 bases clipped from V and 3 bases from J, the junction kept 10 bases outside the gene matches. The CDR3 nucleotides read TGTGCCAGCAGTGCGCATCCGGGACTAGCGGGTTTCTACAATGAGCAGTTCTTC. Encoded protein: CASSAHPGLAGFYNEQFF.

Concerning this clone itself: Additional DNA sequences in this sample encode the identical CDR3. The chain employs TRBV5-1 and TRBJ1-3; D gene uncertain. Germline V CDR1 and CDR2: SGHRS, YFSETQ. V lost 2 bases and J lost 0, with 9 bases in between. The CDR3 length is 15 residues. The CDR3: CASSLGLGSGNTIYF. The CDR3 region has the DNA TGCGCCAGCAGCTTAGGGTTGGGCTCTGGAAACACCATATATTTT.

The CDR3 region has the DNA TGCGCCAGCAGCCAGGGACAGGGTAGGGACACTGAAGCTTTCTTT. It is translated as CASSQGQGRDTEAFF. The chain employs TRBV4-3 and TRBJ1-1, with 9 bases identical to TRBD1. Germline loops: CDR1 LGHNA, CDR2 YSLEER. Trimming removed 3 bases from V and 3 bases from J; junction bases left unmatched: 5. CDR3 length: 15 residues.

The CDR3 DNA reads TGTGCCAGCTCACCGGGACAGGGGGCGCGCGGTGAAAAACTGTTTTTT. Protein sequence: CASSPGQGARGEKLFF. V usage is TRBV18 and J usage is TRBJ1-4, with 12 bases fitting TRBD1. The germline gives CDR1 KGHSH, CDR2 LQKENI. The V segment lost 3 bases and the J segment 7 bases; nucleotides outside the gene matches: 6. This CDR3 spans 16 amino acids.

The chain is built from TRBV4-3 and TRBJ2-7, with D perhaps matching TRBD1 (5 bases). Germline values: CDR1 LGHNA, CDR2 YSLEER. Trimming took 1 base from V and 0 from J, leaving 16 bases between them. The CDR3 is 17 amino acids. Here the CDR3 DNA reads TGCGCCAGCAGCCAAGGGGTGGCACAGGCCAGCTCCTACGAGCAGTACTTC. Translated, it gives CASSQGVAQASSYEQYF.